This entry lists 9 T cell receptor beta chains sequenced from one sample in a study of CD8 T cells in Susac syndrome. An amount of RNA that ranged from roughly 0.45 to 1 ug was reverse transcribed with random hexamers. TCRdb redid the calling of the immunoSEQ multiplex PCR reads with MiXCR, one entry per CDR3 protein. The table lists some 300,000 distinct CDR3 sequences, roughly 84% of them singletons, with approximately 0.12% in the top ten. The sequenced material came from CD8+ T cells from PBMCs. Receptors were obtained from a human donor with multiple sclerosis.

This rearrangement joins TRBV9 to TRBJ2-7, with 8 nucleotides matching TRBD1. Germline values: CDR1 SGDLS, CDR2 YYNGEE. The CDR3 contains 14 residues. V shed 2 bases, J shed 2 bases, and the junction held 3 bases outside the gene matches. The chain's CDR3 is CASSVGTGAYEQYF. CDR3 sequence (DNA): TGTGCCAGCAGCGTTGGGACAGGCGCCTACGAGCAGTACTTC.

This clonotype appeared a single time. V is TRBV6-1 and J is TRBJ2-6, with TRBD1 matching 8 bases. V was pared by 2 bases and J by 0 bases, with 6 bases of the junction left unmatched. In germline, CDR1 is MNHNS, CDR2 SASEGT. This CDR3 region has 18 residues. CDR3 residues: CASSEQGAPYSGANVLTF. CDR3 sequence (DNA): TGTGCCAGCAGTGAACAGGGGGCCCCATACTCTGGGGCCAACGTCCTGACTTTC.

In this sample, this clonotype turned up a few times. The CDR3: CASSLRGPEAFF. CDR3 coding DNA: TGTGCCAGCAGCTTGCGAGGGCCTGAAGCTTTCTTT. V usage is TRBV5-6 and J usage is TRBJ1-1; D is unresolved. Trimming stripped 1 base from V and 6 bases from J, with 7 bases between. CDR3 length equals 12 residues. Germline V gene sequence: CDR1 SGHDT, CDR2 YYEEEE.

This chain's CDR3 is CASGYGTGGYEQYF. Here the CDR3 DNA reads TGTGCCAGCGGCTACGGGACAGGGGGGTACGAGCAGTACTTC. The chain carries TRBV27 and TRBJ2-7; 11 nucleotides agree with TRBD1. Germline values: CDR1 MNHEY, CDR2 SMNVEV (reference sequence). The length of the CDR3 is 14 residues. Germline trimming cut 8 bases from V and 4 bases from J; bases unmatched to any gene: 7.

The chain carries TRBV5-6 and TRBJ2-1; D gene uncertain. V gave up 4 bases and J gave up 8 bases, with 10 bases separating them. CDR3 length: 12 amino acids. Germline CDR1 SGHDT, CDR2 YYEEEE. The CDR3 nucleotides are TGTGCCAGCAGCCTCTCGGTAGATGAGCAGTTCTTC. It specifies CASSLSVDEQFF.

This clonotype was observed once. The chain couples TRBV28 to TRBJ2-1, with a tentative D call TRBD2 (6 bases). The V and J ends lost 8 bases and 3 bases respectively, with 17 bases between them. The CDR3 consists of 15 residues. In germline, CDR1 is MDHEN, CDR2 SYDVKM. CDR3 in DNA: TGTGCCAGCTCCCCCCCGGAGGGCCGCTACAATGAGCAGTTCTTC. Protein sequence: CASSPPEGRYNEQFF.

Only a few counts were recorded for this clonotype. The chain is built from TRBV6-1 and TRBJ1-2; D is possibly TRBD1 (6 bases). The V end lost 2 bases, the J end lost 2 bases, and 12 bases lay between the germline ends. From germline, CDR1 is MNHNS and CDR2 SASEGT. The CDR3 has 15 amino acids. The CDR3 loop is CASSEWTDSNYGYTF. DNA of the CDR3: TGTGCCAGCAGTGAATGGACAGACTCAAACTATGGCTACACCTTC.

The chain has TRBV5-1 and TRBJ2-1, with D possibly matching TRBD2 (6 bases). This CDR3 region has 16 residues. Trimming stripped 0 bases from V and 0 bases from J, with 10 bases between. From germline, CDR1 is SGHRS and CDR2 YFSETQ. CDR3 sequence (DNA): TGCGCCAGCAGCTTGGAGGCGGGGAGCTCCTACAATGAGCAGTTCTTC. It codes for CASSLEAGSSYNEQFF.

This chain connects TRBV12-3 or TRBV12-4 to TRBJ2-7; 8 nucleotides agree with TRBD1. After removal of 6 bases from V and 3 bases from J, the junction contained 10 bases not matched to a gene. CDR3 length: 15 amino acids. The CDR3 DNA follows: TGTGCCAGCAGAAGGGACAGGCTGGGGCACTACGAGCAGTACTTC. This gives the protein CASRRDRLGHYEQYF.